The 18 T cell receptor beta chains listed next were all sequenced from one sample in a study of T cells in Graves' hyperthyroidism and ophthalmopathy. Template material for amplifying TCR beta CDR3 regions consisted of RNA transcripts. With the HTBI primer set, the TCR CDR3 went through a first round of RT-PCR. MiXCR was run by TCRdb on the multiplex PCR reads, yielding one entry per CDR3 protein. Among some 650,000 distinct CDR3 sequences listed, roughly a sixth were seen once. The sequenced sample consisted of blood. Receptor source: a woman aged 40 to 55 with Graves' ophthalmopathy.

This clonotype showed up just a few times. The V and J genes are TRBV6-1 and TRBJ2-7; 9 bases are a match to TRBD1. CDR1 MNHNS and CDR2 SASEGT come from the germline V gene. The V segment lost 3 bases and the J segment 5 bases; nucleotides outside the gene matches: 20. This CDR3 contains 19 residues. The CDR3 protein is CASSEGLGEGQGSGDEQYF. The DNA for the CDR3 is TGTGCCAGCAGTGAGGGTTTAGGTGAGGGACAGGGCTCCGGGGACGAGCAGTACTTC.

Ten or more counts support this clonotype. The chain employs TRBV11-2 and TRBJ2-1, with D possibly matching TRBD2 (6 bases). This CDR3 is 15 amino acids long. With 4 bases removed from V and 10 bases from J, the gap between germline ends came to 20 bases. Germline values: CDR1 SGHAT, CDR2 FQNNGV. CDR3 amino acids: CASSSPREPRGEQFF. For the CDR3, the DNA is TGTGCCAGCAGCTCACCCCGGGAGCCACGGGGGGAGCAGTTCTTC.

This clonotype was observed at least ten times. The V and J genes are TRBV5-5 and TRBJ2-7; D may be TRBD1 (6 bases). The CDR3 has 14 amino acids. The V gene lost 2 bases and the J gene lost 0 bases, with 9 bases spanning the gap. Germline CDR1 is SGHKS and CDR2 is YYEKEE (reference sequence). CDR3 sequence (DNA): TGTGCCAGCAGCTTTGGACAGAGCTCCTACGAGCAGTACTTC. This encodes CASSFGQSSYEQYF.

The J gene is TRBJ1-1, the V gene TRBV5-1, with D possibly matching TRBD1 (5 bases). CDR1 and CDR2 from the germline V gene are SGHRS and YFSETQ. The CDR3 contains 14 residues. Trimming stripped 4 bases from V and 5 bases from J, with 15 bases between. CDR3 amino acids: CASSEARGETEAFF. The CDR3 DNA follows: TGCGCCAGCAGCGAGGCGCGGGGGGAGACTGAAGCTTTCTTT.

This clonotype was seen repeatedly, ten times or more. This sequence may be a read error, since a much larger clone differs from it by one base. DNA for the CDR3: TGTGCCAGCAGTGAGGAACCAGGGGACCCCTACGAGCAGTACTTC. It yields the protein CASSEEPGDPYEQYF. The chain couples TRBV6-1 to TRBJ2-7; D might be TRBD1 (6 bases). The germline V gene encodes CDR1 MNHNS and CDR2 SASEGT. Trimming left V 3 bases short and J 2 bases short, with 14 bases between. The CDR3 is 15 residues long.

This clonotype was detected a few times. The V gene is TRBV24-1, the J gene TRBJ2-1; D is unresolved. Germline lookup yields CDR1 KGHDR and CDR2 SFDVKD. The CDR3 consists of 13 residues. V was trimmed by 9 bases and J by 8 bases, leaving 16 bases between them. CDR3: CATGESWDHEQFF. The CDR3 DNA sequence: TGTGCCACCGGGGAATCCTGGGATCATGAGCAGTTCTTC.

Worth noting for this clonotype: This clone may be a read error of a much larger clone one base away. J is TRBJ2-1 and V is TRBV5-1; D perhaps matches TRBD2 (5 bases). The CDR3 is made up of 16 amino acids. Germline loops: CDR1 SGHRS, CDR2 YFSETQ. The CDR3 nucleotides read TGCGTCAGCAGCCTCCCCGGGGATAGCGTCTACAATGAGCAGTTCTTC. Translated, it gives CVSSLPGDSVYNEQFF. Complete variable domain (other parts from reference TRBV5-1 and TRBJ2-1): KAGVTQTPRYLIKTRGQQVTLSCSPISGHRSVSWYQQTPGQGLQFLFEYFSETQRNKGNFPGRFSGRQFSNSRSEMNVSTLELGDSALYLCVSSLPGDSVYNEQFFGPGTRLTVL.

This clonotype came up a few times. The rearrangement uses TRBV7-2 and TRBJ1-1; 7 bases align to TRBD1. Germline trimming cut 5 bases from V and 0 bases from J; bases unmatched to any gene: 12. Per the germline V gene, CDR1 is SGHTA and CDR2 is FQGNSA. The CDR3 runs to 17 residues. In DNA, the CDR3 is TGTGCCAGCAGCCCGTGGACAGGCCCCGGTATGAACACTGAAGCTTTCTTT. Its protein is CASSPWTGPGMNTEAFF.

This rearrangement joins TRBV20-1 to TRBJ2-7; maybe TRBD1 (6 bases). CDR1 and CDR2 (germline): DFQATT, SNEGSKA (reference sequence). Trimming removed 3 bases at V and 2 bases at J, with 14 bases between. This CDR3 is built from 14 residues. The CDR3 DNA reads as TGCAGTGCTAGCACAGGGTCGGGTCCCTACGAGCAGTACTTC. Translating it yields CSASTGSGPYEQYF.

This clonotype was observed a few times. J is TRBJ2-3 and V is TRBV6-6; D unclear. CDR3 length: 15 amino acids. V lost 0 bases and J lost 2, with 9 bases in between. Looked up from germline, CDR1 is MNHNY and CDR2 is SVGAGI (reference sequence). CDR3 region: CASSYSSPDTDTQYF. CDR3 nucleotides: TGTGCCAGCAGTTACTCGTCTCCAGACACAGATACGCAGTATTTT.

This clonotype has a handful of counts. The rearrangement uses TRBV20-1 and TRBJ1-2, with D uncertain. CDR1 DFQATT and CDR2 SNEGSKA come from the germline V gene (reference sequence). This CDR3 contains 13 residues. Trimming removed 1 base from V and 1 base from J, with 7 bases in between. CDR3 sequence (DNA): TGCAGTGCTAGAGGCCCAGTTAACTATGGCTACACCTTC. Translating it yields CSARGPVNYGYTF.

This clonotype was observed at least ten times. This chain connects TRBV9 to TRBJ2-1; D not resolved. The V gene's germline CDR1 is SGDLS and CDR2 YYNGEE. V shed 4 bases and J shed 6 bases, with 11 bases lying between them. The CDR3 covers 13 residues. The CDR3 coding sequence is TGTGCCAGCAGCTCCCTAAAACGCAATGAGCAGTTCTTC. Protein sequence: CASSSLKRNEQFF.

The chain recombines TRBV5-1 with TRBJ2-2, with TRBD2 as a possible D gene (6 bases). From germline, CDR1 is SGHRS and CDR2 YFSETQ. The CDR3 runs 15 residues. Trimming stripped 0 bases from V and 5 bases from J, with 11 bases between. The CDR3 sequence: CASSLDRSGTGELFF. CDR3 bases: TGCGCCAGCAGCTTGGATCGTAGCGGAACCGGGGAGCTGTTTTTT. Together with reference TRBV5-1 and TRBJ2-2, the CDR3 gives the full variable domain: KAGVTQTPRYLIKTRGQQVTLSCSPISGHRSVSWYQQTPGQGLQFLFEYFSETQRNKGNFPGRFSGRQFSNSRSEMNVSTLELGDSALYLCASSLDRSGTGELFFGEGSRLTVL.

This clonotype was counted ten times or more. V and J are TRBV7-8 and TRBJ1-3, with D perhaps matching TRBD1 (5 bases). Trimming removed 8 bases at V and 0 bases at J, with 14 bases between. Looked up from germline, CDR1 is SGHVS and CDR2 is FQNEAQ. This CDR3 contains 15 residues. The CDR3 protein is CASARGISSGNTIYF. CDR3 bases: TGTGCCAGCGCCCGGGGGATTAGCTCTGGAAACACCATATATTTT.

This clonotype was observed at least ten times. The CDR3 protein is CASSTWPNTEAFF. CDR3 nucleotide sequence: TGTGCCAGCAGCACGTGGCCGAACACTGAAGCTTTCTTT. The V call is TRBV6-1, the J call TRBJ1-1; D unclear. Germline assignment: CDR1 MNHNS and CDR2 SASEGT. With 6 bases removed from V and 1 base from J, the gap between germline ends came to 9 bases. The CDR3 totals 13 residues.

This clonotype was counted between two and nine times. The genes are TRBV27 and TRBJ2-2, with TRBD2 matching 14 bases. CDR1 is MNHEY and CDR2 is SMNVEV in the germline V gene (reference sequence). The CDR3 covers 17 residues. The V and J ends lost 5 bases and 8 bases, in that order; junction bases with no gene match: 10. In DNA form, the CDR3 reads TGTGCCAGCAGTCCTTCCGGACTAGCGGGGGGAGGGGGGGAGCTGTTTTTT. The encoded protein is CASSPSGLAGGGGELFF.

This clonotype was seen many times. J is TRBJ2-7 and V is TRBV6-1; 9 bases align to TRBD1. The CDR3 covers 16 residues. Germline CDR1 MNHNS, CDR2 SASEGT. With V trimmed by 6 bases and J by 4 bases, 13 bases remained unmatched. The chain's CDR3 is CASRPGQGRGSYEQYF. DNA of the CDR3: TGTGCCAGCAGACCTGGACAGGGGAGGGGATCTTACGAGCAGTACTTC.

This clonotype has just a few counts. V gene TRBV20-1 combines with J gene TRBJ2-3, with 11 bases that match TRBD2. CDR1 is DFQATT and CDR2 is SNEGSKA in the germline V gene (reference sequence). V shed 6 bases, J shed 2 bases, and the junction held 4 bases outside the gene matches. The CDR3 is 14 residues long. This CDR3 is CSAGTSGNTDTQYF. The DNA for the CDR3 is TGCAGTGCCGGGACTAGCGGAAACACAGATACGCAGTATTTT.